The clone carrying this T cell receptor beta chain has more than one count but fewer than ten. Primers used in a second PCR of about 6 to 11 cycles were a sample-barcoded 5' primer and a J-beta primer mix. TCRdb recomputed calls from the 5' RACE reads with MiXCR, one row per CDR3 protein. The table has 780,000 or so distinct CDR3 sequences, roughly 50% seen once; the top ten hold approximately 40%. The sample originates from a study of blood T cells in healthy people across ages. CDR1 is DFQATT and CDR2 is SNEGSKA in the germline V gene (reference sequence). V lost 0 bases and J lost 3; bases outside the gene matches: 11. The CDR3 spans 17 residues.

This TCR came from a man older than 75 in good health. The chain is built from TRBV20-1 and TRBJ2-7; 10 bases agree with TRBD1. Sample: blood. The CDR3 is CSARDTQRGTGVYEQYF. Written as DNA, the CDR3 is TGCAGTGCTAGAGATACGCAGCGGGGGACAGGGGTCTACGAGCAGTACTTC.